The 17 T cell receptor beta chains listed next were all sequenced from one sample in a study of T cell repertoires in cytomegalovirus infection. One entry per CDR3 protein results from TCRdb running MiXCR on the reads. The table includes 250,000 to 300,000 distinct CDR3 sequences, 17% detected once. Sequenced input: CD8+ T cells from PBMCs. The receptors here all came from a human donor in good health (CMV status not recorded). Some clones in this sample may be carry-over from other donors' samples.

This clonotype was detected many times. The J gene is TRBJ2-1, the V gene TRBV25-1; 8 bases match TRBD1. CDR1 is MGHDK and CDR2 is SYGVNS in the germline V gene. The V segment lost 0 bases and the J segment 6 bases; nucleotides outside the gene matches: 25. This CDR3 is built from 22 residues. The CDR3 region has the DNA TGTGCCAGCAGTGAATATAGCGGAGCCGTTTTTGGGGGACAGGCCCTTTCCAATGAGCAGTTCTTC. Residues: CASSEYSGAVFGGQALSNEQFF.

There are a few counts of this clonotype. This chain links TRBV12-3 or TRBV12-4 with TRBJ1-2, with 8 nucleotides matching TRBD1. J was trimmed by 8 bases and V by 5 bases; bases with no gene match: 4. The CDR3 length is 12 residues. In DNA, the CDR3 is TGTGCCAGCAGTCAGGGGGCGCAGGGCTACACCTTC. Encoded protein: CASSQGAQGYTF.

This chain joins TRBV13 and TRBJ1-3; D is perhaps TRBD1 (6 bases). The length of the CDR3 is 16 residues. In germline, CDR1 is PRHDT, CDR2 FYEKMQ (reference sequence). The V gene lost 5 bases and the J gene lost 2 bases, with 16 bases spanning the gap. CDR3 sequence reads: CASSDRGGDAGNTIYF. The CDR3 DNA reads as TGTGCCAGCAGCGATCGAGGGGGGGACGCTGGAAACACCATATATTTT.

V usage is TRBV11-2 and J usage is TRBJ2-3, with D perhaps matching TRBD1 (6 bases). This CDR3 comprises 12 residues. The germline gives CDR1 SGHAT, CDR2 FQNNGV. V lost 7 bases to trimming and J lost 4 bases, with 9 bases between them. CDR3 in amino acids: CASNRVSDTQYF. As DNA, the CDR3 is TGTGCCAGCAACAGGGTTTCAGATACGCAGTATTTT.

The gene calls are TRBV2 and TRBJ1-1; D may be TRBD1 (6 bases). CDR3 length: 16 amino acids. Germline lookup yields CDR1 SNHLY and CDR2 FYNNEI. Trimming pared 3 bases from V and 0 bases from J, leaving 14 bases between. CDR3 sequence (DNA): TGTGCCAGCAGTGATGGGAGGGGGGGAATGAACACTGAAGCTTTCTTT. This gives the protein CASSDGRGGMNTEAFF. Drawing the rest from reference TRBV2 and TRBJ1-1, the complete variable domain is EPEVTQTPSHQVTQMGQEVILRCVPISNHLYFYWYRQILGQKVEFLVSFYNNEISEKSEIFDDQFSVERPDGSNFTLKIRSTKLEDSAMYFCASSDGRGGMNTEAFFGQGTRLTVV.

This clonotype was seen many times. CDR3 loop: CASSRGGTEAFF. The CDR3 DNA follows: TGTGCCAGCAGCCGCGGGGGGACTGAAGCTTTCTTT. The chain uses TRBV7-6 and TRBJ1-1; a possible D gene is TRBD1 (5 bases). Germline V gene data show CDR1 as SGHVS and CDR2 as FNYEAQ. With 5 bases removed from V and 5 bases from J, the gap between germline ends came to 9 bases. The CDR3 extends over 12 amino acids.

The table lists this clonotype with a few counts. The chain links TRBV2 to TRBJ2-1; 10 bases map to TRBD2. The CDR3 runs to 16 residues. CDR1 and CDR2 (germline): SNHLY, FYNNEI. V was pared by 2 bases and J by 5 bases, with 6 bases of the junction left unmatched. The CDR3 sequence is CASSEFRGLAHNEQFF. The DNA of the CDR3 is TGTGCCAGCAGTGAATTTCGGGGACTAGCGCACAATGAGCAGTTCTTC.

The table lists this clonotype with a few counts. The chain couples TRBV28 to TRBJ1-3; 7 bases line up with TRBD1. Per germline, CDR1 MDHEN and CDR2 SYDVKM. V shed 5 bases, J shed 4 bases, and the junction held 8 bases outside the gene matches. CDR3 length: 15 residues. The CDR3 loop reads CASSQDRAKGNTIYF. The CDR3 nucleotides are TGTGCCAGCAGTCAAGACAGGGCAAAAGGAAACACCATATATTTT.

The CDR3 spells CSGTHGEIRYNEQFF. The CDR3 DNA reads as TGCAGTGGCACCCACGGGGAAATTCGCTACAATGAGCAGTTCTTC. The V and J genes are TRBV20-1 and TRBJ2-1, with TRBD2 as a possible D gene (5 bases). The CDR3 length is 15 residues. The ends were cut back, 7 bases at V and 3 bases at J, with 19 bases in the middle. Germline V CDR1 and CDR2: DFQATT, SNEGSKA (reference sequence).

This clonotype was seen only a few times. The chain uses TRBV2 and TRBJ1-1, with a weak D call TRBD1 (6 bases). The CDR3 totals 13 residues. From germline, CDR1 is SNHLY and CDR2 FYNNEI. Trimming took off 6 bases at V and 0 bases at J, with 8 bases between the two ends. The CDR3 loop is CASRDSLNTEAFF. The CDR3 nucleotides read TGTGCCAGCAGGGACAGCTTGAACACTGAAGCTTTCTTT.

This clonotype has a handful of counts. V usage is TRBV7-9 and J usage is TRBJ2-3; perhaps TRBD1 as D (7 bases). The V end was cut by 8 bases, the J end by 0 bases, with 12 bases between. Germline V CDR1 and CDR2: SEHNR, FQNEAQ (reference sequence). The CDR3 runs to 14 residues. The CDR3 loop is CASEAGGSTDTQYF. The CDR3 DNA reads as TGTGCCAGCGAAGCAGGGGGGAGCACAGATACGCAGTATTTT. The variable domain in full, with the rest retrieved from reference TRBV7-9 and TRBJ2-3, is DTGVSQNPRHKITKRGQNVTFRCDPISEHNRLYWYRQTLGQGPEFLTYFQNEAQLEKSRLLSDRFSAERPKGSFSTLEIQRTEQGDSAMYLCASEAGGSTDTQYFGPGTRLTVL.

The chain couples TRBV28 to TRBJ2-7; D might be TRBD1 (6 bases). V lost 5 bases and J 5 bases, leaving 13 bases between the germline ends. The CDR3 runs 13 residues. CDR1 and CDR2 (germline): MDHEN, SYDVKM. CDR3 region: CASSRLQGHEQYF. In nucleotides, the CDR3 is TGTGCCAGCAGTCGTCTACAGGGCCACGAGCAGTACTTC.

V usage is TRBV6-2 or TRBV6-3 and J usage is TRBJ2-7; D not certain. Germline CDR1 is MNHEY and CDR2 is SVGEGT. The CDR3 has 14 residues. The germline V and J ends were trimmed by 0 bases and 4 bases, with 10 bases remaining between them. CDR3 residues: CASSYSGKQYEQYF. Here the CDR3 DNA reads TGTGCCAGCAGTTACTCGGGAAAACAATACGAGCAGTACTTC.

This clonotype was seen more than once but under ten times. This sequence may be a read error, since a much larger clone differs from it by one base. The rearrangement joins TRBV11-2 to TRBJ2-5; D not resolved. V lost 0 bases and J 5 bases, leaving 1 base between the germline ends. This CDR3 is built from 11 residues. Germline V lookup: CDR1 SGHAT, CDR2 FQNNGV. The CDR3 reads CASSLDETQYF. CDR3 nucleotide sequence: TGTGCCAGCAGCTTAGACGAGACCCAGTACTTC. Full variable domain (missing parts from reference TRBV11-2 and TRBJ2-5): EAGVAQSPRYKIIEKRQSVAFWCNPISGHATLYWYQQILGQGPKLLIQFQNNGVVDDSQLPKDRFSAERLKGVDSTLKIQPAKLEDSAVYLCASSLDETQYFGPGTRLLVL.

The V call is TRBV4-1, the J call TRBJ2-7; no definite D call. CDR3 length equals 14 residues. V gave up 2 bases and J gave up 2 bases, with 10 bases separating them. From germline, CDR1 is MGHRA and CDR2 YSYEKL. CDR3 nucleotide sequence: TGCGCCAGCAGCCAAAGAAGTGGTCCCTACGAGCAGTACTTC. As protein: CASSQRSGPYEQYF.

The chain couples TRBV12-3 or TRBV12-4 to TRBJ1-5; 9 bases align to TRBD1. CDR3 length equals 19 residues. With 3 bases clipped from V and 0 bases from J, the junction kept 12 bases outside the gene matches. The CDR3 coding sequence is TGTGCCAGCAGTTTCTACCCGCCGGACAGGGGATATAGCAATCAGCCCCAGCATTTT. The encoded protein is CASSFYPPDRGYSNQPQHF.

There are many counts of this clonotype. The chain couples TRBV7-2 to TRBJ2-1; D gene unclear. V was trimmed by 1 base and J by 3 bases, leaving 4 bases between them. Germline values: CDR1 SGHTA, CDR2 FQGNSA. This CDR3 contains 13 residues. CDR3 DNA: TGTGCCAGCAGCTTAGAGAACTACAATGAGCAGTTCTTC. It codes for CASSLENYNEQFF.